This entry concerns a single T cell receptor (beta chain). This clonotype was picked up many times. What this receptor recognizes is not known. No clone much larger than this one lies a single base away; base qualities are absent. TCR beta VDJ combination and CDR3 sequence profiling used genomic DNA as the template. An Illumina HiSeq 2000 was the platform used for TCR repertoire sequencing. Regarding the original processing steps: Repertoire assessment relied on Simpson's diversity index, CDR3 size and DJ length profiles, and TRBV/TRBJ rearrangement plots. The immunodominant clone was defined as the most abundant DNA sequence in deep sequencing data. CDR3 amino acid sequences were checked for sharing across subjects and were also compared against the VDJdb database and published repertoires. TCRdb applied fastp at Q25 and MiXCR to the public reads, then kept only in-frame beta chains. One record per CDR3 amino acid sequence lists the most common genes and DNA. V and J calls and clone size were set by TCRdb, not the authors. Across this sample there are 150,000 to 200,000 distinct CDR3 sequences, with roughly 48% seen only once. The top ten clonotypes cover roughly 29% of the sample.

CDR3 length: 13 amino acids, cysteine to phenylalanine. Just CDR3 DNA is preserved here, 39 bases in frame from base 1. Relative to germline, V is missing 7 bases and J is missing 8 bases, with 2 bases of the junction outside any gene match. From a lookup of the germline V gene, CDR1 and CDR2 are MNHEY and SVGEGT. These data come from a study of CD8+CD57+ T cells in acquired aplastic anemia (dated by TCRdb to 2017 to 2018). Study-wide context: A mean of approximately 3 ug of DNA, ranging from roughly 0.19 to 27.4 ug, was extracted from sorted CD4+ and CD8+ cells. A CD8+CD57+ expansion meant a frequency higher than the mean frequency seen in healthy subjects. Here is what the overall study found, with its caveats: Patients and healthy controls showed no significant difference in CD8+ Simpson's diversity (P=0.060). Over 25 CD8+ CDR3 sequences were found in both patients and controls but appeared to be highly expressed in patients and within the immunodominant clones of the patients.

Flow cytometry had shown CD8+CD57+ cell expansion in the patients selected for sequencing. Every patient had a diagnosis of severe acquired aplastic anemia based on International Study of Aplastic Anemia and Agranulocytosis and Camitta criteria. At the time blood was sampled, none of the patients had received any therapy. TCR repertoires of sorted CD4+ and CD8+ blood T cells from severe aplastic anemia patients and healthy subjects were deep-sequenced in the study. Patients were enrolled under clinicaltrials.gov protocols 00001620, 01623167, 00001397, 00071045, 00081523 and 00961064 in the USA. Ficoll-Paque density gradient centrifugation was used to isolate peripheral blood mononuclear cells. Before DNA was extracted, CD4+ and CD8+ T cells were sorted using either FACS or magnetic beads.

This receptor chain uses TRBV6-2 or TRBV6-3 and TRBJ1-6; TRBD1 matches 10 bases in the middle. The sequenced material came from sorted CD4+, CD8+, or CD8+CD57+ T cells (not recorded which) from PBMCs. The sequence derives from a human donor with aplastic anemia. The nucleotides are TGTGCCAGCACCGGACAGGGGGATTCACCCCTCCACTTT. The encoded protein is CASTGQGDSPLHF.